The T cell receptor beta chain described here comes from a study of beta chain features in type 1 diabetes. In the study overall: Researchers looked at approximately 100,000,000 sorted cells across all samples. Broader study findings: Across all four CD4+ subsets, people with type 1 diabetes showed modestly shorter TCRB CDR3s. A pattern of fewer insertions and more deletions at VDJ junctions was seen in type 1 diabetes patients.

The authors reverse transcribed all of the isolated RNA, so sequencing captured expressed TCRB transcripts. This table comes from immunoSEQ multiplex PCR, and its TCRdb copy is limited to in-frame clones, with some not included. The sample lists around 240,000 clones; over 65% were seen once. Germline V gene lookup returns CDR1 GTSNPN and CDR2 SVGIG (reference sequence). With 2 bases removed from V and 2 bases from J, the gap between germline ends came to 8 bases. There are 13 residues in the CDR3. There are a few counts of this clone. Its antigen is currently unknown. Cell sorting via CD45RO/CCR7/CD25/CD127/CD95/CD27 was performed to obtain CD4+ naive, central memory, regulatory and stem cell-like memory cells.

The V gene is TRBV30, the J gene TRBJ2-3; no clear D gene. The sequence was obtained from a man aged 25 to 40 in good health. The specimen sequenced was naive CD4+ T cells from blood. DNA of the CDR3: TGTGCCTGGAGTCTCGACTTCACAGATACGCAGTATTTT. It specifies CAWSLDFTDTQYF.